These 32 T cell receptor beta chains originate from one sample sequenced in a study of response to subunit inactivated influenza vaccine. Each CDR3 protein gets one entry after TCRdb re-called the RT-PCR reads with MiXCR. The sample records about 160,000 distinct CDR3 sequences, around 9.9% being singletons. The sample was non-naive T cells sorted from PBMCs, taken about 6 weeks after vaccination. The receptors were gathered from a man over 45 who received an inactivated influenza vaccine.

This clonotype appeared a few times. V usage is TRBV12-3 or TRBV12-4 and J usage is TRBJ2-3, with TRBD2 matching 9 bases. The CDR3 has 15 amino acids. Losses at the gene ends were 3 bases for V and 3 bases for J; bases not matched to a gene: 4. The CDR3 DNA reads TGTGCCAGCAGTTTTGATAGCGGGGGAACAGATACGCAGTATTTT. Protein product: CASSFDSGGTDTQYF.

A few counts support this clonotype. The V gene is TRBV20-1, the J gene TRBJ2-3; D unclear. The V end lost 5 bases, the J end lost 5 bases, and 20 bases lay between the germline ends. The CDR3 sequence is 15 residues long. Germline V gene lookup returns CDR1 DFQATT and CDR2 SNEGSKA (reference sequence). CDR3 sequence (DNA): TGCAGTGCTGGACCCCCCGGAAGGAGAGAAGATACGCAGTATTTT. Residues: CSAGPPGRREDTQYF.

This clonotype was recorded many times. The chain is built from TRBV7-2 and TRBJ2-1; 7 nucleotides match TRBD2. This CDR3 contains 15 residues. Germline assignment: CDR1 SGHTA and CDR2 FQGNSA. Trimming took 5 bases from V and 5 from J; bases not matched to a gene: 9. As DNA, the CDR3 is TGTGCCAGCAGCGATACTAGCGCCTACAACAATGAGCAGTTCTTC. This sequence encodes CASSDTSAYNNEQFF.

This clonotype came up many times. The V call is TRBV7-2, the J call TRBJ1-2; 7 positions agree with TRBD1. The germline CDR1 and CDR2 sequences are SGHTA and FQGNSA. After removal of 5 bases from V and 4 bases from J, the junction contained 4 bases not matched to a gene. The CDR3 loop spans 13 amino acids. As DNA, the CDR3 is TGTGCCAGCAGCCCTGACAGGGTCTATGGCTACACCTTC. This encodes CASSPDRVYGYTF.

The genes are TRBV10-3 and TRBJ2-7; weak D call: TRBD1 (5 bases). This CDR3 contains 13 residues. V lost 10 bases, J lost 1 base, and 14 bases lay in between. Per the germline V gene, CDR1 is ENHRY and CDR2 is SYGVKD. For the CDR3, the DNA is TGTGCCACAACAGGAGAACCGTCCTACGAGCAGTACTTC. This gives the protein CATTGEPSYEQYF.

The chain has TRBV5-1 and TRBJ2-6; D may be TRBD1 (6 bases). The CDR3 sequence is 16 residues long. The germline gives CDR1 SGHRS, CDR2 YFSETQ. The V end lost 6 bases, the J end lost 0 bases, and 13 bases lay between the germline ends. In nucleotides, the CDR3 is TGCGCCAGCATTGGACAGTCACCCTCTGGGGCCAACGTCCTGACTTTC. Translation: CASIGQSPSGANVLTF.

The table lists this clonotype with a few counts. The CDR3 DNA reads as TGCGCCAGCAGCTTGGAAGGGGGCAGAGGTGAAAAACTGTTTTTT. As protein: CASSLEGGRGEKLFF. This sequence joins TRBV5-1 and TRBJ1-4, with 7 bases that match TRBD1. J gave up 7 bases and V 0 bases, and 6 bases lay outside the gene matches. Germline V lookup: CDR1 SGHRS, CDR2 YFSETQ. This CDR3 comprises 15 residues.

This rearrangement joins TRBV20-1 to TRBJ1-2; 8 bases fit TRBD1. Trimming at V came to 6 bases and at J to 6 bases, leaving 9 bases not matched to a gene. The CDR3 has 13 amino acids. The germline CDR1 and CDR2 sequences are DFQATT and SNEGSKA (reference sequence). The CDR3 DNA is TGCAGTGCAGCGGACAGGGCCCCAAATGGCTACACCTTC. Its translation: CSAADRAPNGYTF.

The sample holds a few counts of this clonotype. One end of the junction fails to match germline, which may point to a read error. The V and J genes are TRBV7-2 and TRBJ2-5; possible D gene TRBD2, 6 bases. CDR3 length equals 12 residues. The germline V gene encodes CDR1 SGHTA and CDR2 FQGNSA. The CDR3: CASSLVGTAWDF. The CDR3 DNA reads as TGTGCCAGCAGCTTAGTGGGGACTGCTTGGGACTTC.

This clonotype was observed at least ten times. The genes are TRBV5-1 and TRBJ1-2; D might be TRBD1 (5 bases). V shed 4 bases and J shed 4 bases, with 17 bases lying between them. Germline V lookup: CDR1 SGHRS, CDR2 YFSETQ. CDR3 length: 15 amino acids. The DNA of the CDR3 is TGCGCCAGCAGCCAAACCCCGGGACTCACCTATGGCTACACCTTC. Translation: CASSQTPGLTYGYTF.

There are many counts of this clonotype. The gene calls are TRBV28 and TRBJ2-1; D possibly corresponds to TRBD2 (6 bases). This CDR3 region has 12 residues. Deletions cut 6 bases from V and 12 bases from J, with 15 bases between. Germline values: CDR1 MDHEN, CDR2 SYDVKM. The CDR3 protein is CASSPGELRQFF. DNA of the CDR3: TGTGCCAGCAGCCCGGGGGAGTTGAGGCAGTTCTTC. Looking up the rest from reference TRBV28 and TRBJ2-1 gives the full variable domain: DVKVTQSSRYLVKRTGEKVFLECVQDMDHENMFWYRQDPGLGLRLIYFSYDVKMKEKGDIPEGYSVSREKKERFSLILESASTNQTSMYLCASSPGELRQFFGPGTRLTVL.

In its sample, this clonotype was seen a few times. The rearrangement joins TRBV25-1 to TRBJ2-3, with D possibly TRBD2 on 6 matching bases. CDR1 and CDR2 (germline): MGHDK, SYGVNS. The V end lost 6 bases, the J end lost 0 bases, and 13 bases lay between the germline ends. The CDR3 sequence is 15 residues long. The CDR3 sequence: CASRHGGSSTDTQYF. DNA of the CDR3: TGTGCCAGCAGACACGGGGGATCTAGCACAGATACGCAGTATTTT.

This rearrangement joins TRBV6-1 to TRBJ1-4, with D hard to call. The germline V gene has CDR1 MNHNS and CDR2 SASEGT. This CDR3 comprises 14 residues. Between the trimmed V and J ends, which lost 6 bases and 3 bases, there was a span of 11 bases. The CDR3 loop is CASRLAGSNEKLFF. CDR3 sequence (DNA): TGTGCCAGCAGACTAGCCGGGTCTAATGAAAAACTGTTTTTT.

This clonotype has more than one count but fewer than ten. The rearrangement joins TRBV28 to TRBJ1-2; D gene unclear. The CDR3 spans 13 residues. Trimming pared 3 bases from V and 4 bases from J, leaving 9 bases between. Per germline, CDR1 MDHEN and CDR2 SYDVKM. The CDR3 region is CASSLVFSYGYTF. CDR3 sequence (DNA): TGTGCCAGCAGTTTGGTGTTCTCCTATGGCTACACCTTC.

This clonotype was counted many times. The rearrangement joins TRBV7-2 to TRBJ2-1, with D uncertain. The length of the CDR3 is 15 residues. Germline V gene sequence: CDR1 SGHTA, CDR2 FQGNSA. Trimming shortened V by 1 base and J by 4 bases, and 11 bases separated the two germline ends. The CDR3 loop reads CASSLEHSRYNEQFF. The CDR3, as DNA: TGTGCCAGCAGCTTAGAACACTCGCGGTACAATGAGCAGTTCTTC.

This clonotype has a count of ten or more. The chain has TRBV7-2 and TRBJ2-1, with D possibly being TRBD1 or TRBD2 (5 bases each). Trimming left V 5 bases short and J 14 bases short, with 25 bases between. Germline V gene data show CDR1 as SGHTA and CDR2 as FQGNSA. This CDR3 contains 15 residues. DNA of the CDR3: TGTGCCAGCAGCCCAGAAGGTGGTGGTGAGGGGTTAAAGTTCTTC. It translates to CASSPEGGGEGLKFF. The full variable domain, rest sourced from reference TRBV7-2 and TRBJ2-1, is GAGVSQSPSNKVTEKGKDVELRCDPISGHTALYWYRQSLGQGLEFLIYFQGNSAPDKSGLPSDRFSAERTGGSVSTLTIQRTQQEDSAVYLCASSPEGGGEGLKFFGPGTRLTVL.

In its sample, this clonotype was seen many times. The J gene is TRBJ2-1, the V gene TRBV28; 9 positions agree with TRBD2. J was trimmed by 7 bases and V by 4 bases; bases with no gene match: 14. Germline assignment: CDR1 MDHEN and CDR2 SYDVKM. This CDR3 is 17 amino acids long. In DNA form, the CDR3 reads TGTGCCAGCAGTTCCGCCGTTATGCGGGGGGGCCGGAATGAGCAGTTCTTC. Translation: CASSSAVMRGGRNEQFF.

This clonotype was counted between two and nine times. CDR3 nucleotides: TGTGCCACCAGCAGAGATGGCCAGGGGGCGTCCTACGAGCAGTACTTC. This encodes CATSRDGQGASYEQYF. The chain links TRBV15 to TRBJ2-7, with 8 bases that match TRBD1. V lost 0 bases, J lost 1 base, and 5 bases stayed unmatched. The germline V gene encodes CDR1 LNHNV and CDR2 YYDKDF (reference sequence). This CDR3 has 16 residues.

Many counts were recorded for this clonotype. The rearrangement links TRBV4-2 to TRBJ1-2, with D perhaps TRBD1 (6 bases). Trimming left V 6 bases short and J 4 bases short, with 24 bases between. CDR1 and CDR2 (germline): LGHNA, YNFKEQ. CDR3 length: 17 amino acids. Here the CDR3 DNA reads TGTGCCAGCAGTCCAATCGCCGGGGGCGCGAAGAGCTATGGCTACACCTTC. Translated, it gives CASSPIAGGAKSYGYTF.

This clonotype was picked up a small number of times. This chain connects TRBV7-7 to TRBJ1-1; D unresolved. V was cut by 3 bases and J by 5 bases, with 10 bases left in between. From germline, CDR1 is SSHAT and CDR2 FNYEAQ (reference sequence). CDR3 size: 13 residues. The CDR3 sequence: CASSLNSRTEAFF. In DNA form, the CDR3 reads TGTGCCAGCAGCTTGAATTCGAGGACTGAAGCTTTCTTT.

The CDR3 here is CASRLGGLNTGELFF. DNA of the CDR3: TGTGCCAGCAGATTAGGGGGGTTGAACACCGGGGAGCTGTTTTTT. The J gene is TRBJ2-2, the V gene TRBV27; either TRBD1 or TRBD2 may supply D (6 bases each). Looked up from germline, CDR1 is MNHEY and CDR2 is SMNVEV (reference sequence). Trimming took 6 bases from V and 1 from J, leaving 12 bases between them. The CDR3 covers 15 residues.

This clonotype occurred many times. The J gene is TRBJ1-1, the V gene TRBV11-2, with unresolved D. Germline V CDR1 and CDR2: SGHAT, FQNNGV. The CDR3 sequence is 16 residues long. Trimming stripped 2 bases from V and 1 base from J, with 14 bases between. The CDR3 sequence is CASSLFIWGENTEAFF. The DNA for the CDR3 is TGTGCCAGCAGCTTATTCATTTGGGGAGAGAACACTGAAGCTTTCTTT.

This clonotype has just a few counts. This chain's CDR3 is CASSLGQTFSNQPQHF. The CDR3 nucleotides are TGTGCCAGCAGTTTAGGGCAGACGTTTAGCAATCAGCCCCAGCATTTT. The chain couples TRBV12-3 or TRBV12-4 to TRBJ1-5; D not certain. The CDR3 runs to 16 residues. Trimming shortened V by 1 base and J by 0 bases, and 10 bases separated the two germline ends.

Only a few counts were recorded for this clonotype. The CDR3 sequence: CASSLETGGTYGYTF. The CDR3 DNA is TGTGCCAGCAGCCTAGAGACAGGGGGAACTTATGGCTACACCTTC. V gene TRBV7-6 combines with J gene TRBJ1-2, with 9 bases identical to TRBD1. V shed 5 bases and J 5 bases; nucleotides not matched to a gene: 9. Germline CDR1 is SGHVS and CDR2 is FNYEAQ. The CDR3 sequence is 15 residues long.

This clonotype was detected ten times or more. The chain combines TRBV5-5 with TRBJ2-7; D uncertain. CDR1 SGHKS and CDR2 YYEKEE come from the germline V gene (reference sequence). This CDR3 is built from 14 residues. With 0 bases removed from V and 2 bases from J, the gap between germline ends came to 9 bases. This CDR3 reads CASSLVLGTYEQYF. CDR3 in DNA: TGTGCCAGCAGCTTGGTGCTGGGCACCTACGAGCAGTACTTC.

This clonotype has only a few counts. V gene TRBV3-1 combines with J gene TRBJ1-1; D is uncertain. Germline CDR1 is LGHDT and CDR2 is YNNKEL (reference sequence). CDR3 length equals 13 residues. The V and J ends lost 1 base and 8 bases respectively, with 11 bases between them. The DNA of the CDR3 is TGTGCCAGCAGCCAAGGAGAGGGTCCCGAAGCTTTCTTT. It specifies CASSQGEGPEAFF.

The rearrangement links TRBV10-3 to TRBJ2-2; 7 bases agree with TRBD2. The CDR3 loop spans 14 amino acids. Germline lookup yields CDR1 ENHRY and CDR2 SYGVKD. V was pared by 10 bases and J by 1 base, with 6 bases of the junction left unmatched. CDR3 DNA: TGTGCCACCGACGGGGGGAGGAACACCGGGGAGCTGTTTTTT. Its protein product is CATDGGRNTGELFF.

This clonotype was counted at least ten times. The gene calls are TRBV9 and TRBJ2-3; D tentatively fits TRBD1 or TRBD2 (5 bases each). V was clipped by 3 bases and J by 1 base, with 12 bases between them. From germline, CDR1 is SGDLS and CDR2 YYNGEE. The CDR3 is 15 residues long. CDR3 DNA sequence: TGTGCCAGCAGCGCGGGACCCGGCGGCACAGATACGCAGTATTTT. Translated, it gives CASSAGPGGTDTQYF.

This clonotype showed up many times. The genes are TRBV18 and TRBJ1-1, with D perhaps TRBD1 (6 bases). This CDR3 has 13 amino acids. Germline V CDR1 and CDR2: KGHSH, LQKENI. The V end lost 5 bases, the J end lost 4 bases, and 11 bases lay between the germline ends. CDR3 DNA: TGTGCCAGCTCAACAAAACAGGGCACTGAAGCTTTCTTT. It translates to CASSTKQGTEAFF.

The CDR3 DNA sequence: TGTGCCAGCAGTTCCCGAGGGGTAGGGACCGGGGAGCTGTTTTTT. Translating gives CASSSRGVGTGELFF. This chain uses TRBV12-3 or TRBV12-4 with TRBJ2-2; D may match TRBD1 or TRBD2 (5 bases each). This CDR3 region has 15 residues. V dropped 4 bases and J dropped 5 bases, with 14 bases sitting between them.

The chain couples TRBV6-1 to TRBJ2-1; TRBD2 agrees at 7 bases. The CDR3 covers 15 residues. The V and J ends lost 7 bases and 5 bases, in that order; junction bases with no gene match: 11. The V gene's germline CDR1 is MNHNS and CDR2 SASEGT. This chain's CDR3 is CASTQGSSGNNEQFF. Written as DNA, the CDR3 is TGTGCCAGCACCCAGGGATCTAGCGGAAACAATGAGCAGTTCTTC.

The V call is TRBV12-3 or TRBV12-4, the J call TRBJ1-1; 7 bases map to TRBD1. The length of the CDR3 is 15 residues. Losses at the gene ends were 7 bases for V and 3 bases for J; bases not matched to a gene: 11. CDR3 DNA sequence: TGTGCCAGCAAGGCCTTGCGGGACAGACACACTGAAGCTTTCTTT. Its protein product is CASKALRDRHTEAFF.